The 27 T cell receptor beta chains below come from one sample, sequenced in a study of neurological immune-mediated disorders. TCRdb ran MiXCR on the 5' RACE reads and lists one entry per CDR3 protein. The sample lists approximately 30,000 distinct CDR3 sequences, approximately 6.6% seen once, with more than 8.5% in the top ten. The sequencing sample was made of PBMCs. These receptors came from a woman between 45 and 60 years old in good health.

This clonotype showed up many times. The genes are TRBV18 and TRBJ2-7, with 9 bases identical to TRBD2. Germline assignment: CDR1 KGHSH and CDR2 LQKENI. The junction had 4 bases not matched to a gene; V was cut back by 1 base and J by 3 bases. The CDR3 sequence is 15 residues long. The CDR3 loop is CASSPQGTSRYEQYF. In DNA form, the CDR3 reads TGTGCCAGCTCACCACAAGGGACTAGCCGCTACGAGCAGTACTTC.

This clonotype showed up many times. V usage is TRBV5-6 and J usage is TRBJ2-2, with unresolved D. Trimming removed 4 bases at V and 6 bases at J, with 13 bases between. Looked up from germline, CDR1 is SGHDT and CDR2 is YYEEEE. CDR3 length: 14 amino acids. CDR3 nucleotide sequence: TGTGCCAGCAGCATTCGACCCGAGGCCGGGGAGCTGTTTTTT. It codes for CASSIRPEAGELFF. Filled out from reference TRBV5-6 and TRBJ2-2, the complete variable domain reads DAGVTQSPTHLIKTRGQQVTLRCSPKSGHDTVSWYQQALGQGPQFIFQYYEEEERQRGNFPDRFSGHQFPNYSSELNVNALLLGDSALYLCASSIRPEAGELFFGEGSRLTVL.

The chain recombines TRBV20-1 with TRBJ2-1; a possible D gene is TRBD1 (6 bases). Trimming took 0 bases from V and 10 from J, leaving 10 bases between them. Germline V gene lookup returns CDR1 DFQATT and CDR2 SNEGSKA (reference sequence). This CDR3 contains 12 residues. CDR3 DNA: TGCAGTGCTAGAGATGCAGGGGCAGAGCAGTTCTTC. This translates into CSARDAGAEQFF.

This clonotype showed up many times. The J gene is TRBJ2-1, the V gene TRBV2; TRBD2 matches 8 bases. Per germline, CDR1 SNHLY and CDR2 FYNNEI. This CDR3 has 15 residues. V shed 2 bases, J shed 7 bases, and the junction held 7 bases outside the gene matches. CDR3 loop: CASSEYGTSNNEQFF. CDR3 sequence (DNA): TGTGCCAGCAGTGAATATGGGACTAGTAATAATGAGCAGTTCTTC.

In this sample, this clonotype turned up many times. The gene calls are TRBV5-5 and TRBJ1-5; D remains ambiguous. Trimming took 0 bases from V and 5 from J, leaving 6 bases between them. From germline, CDR1 is SGHKS and CDR2 YYEKEE (reference sequence). CDR3 length: 13 residues. The CDR3 DNA is TGTGCCAGCAGCTTGGGAGCAGATCAGCCCCAGCATTTT. Protein sequence: CASSLGADQPQHF.

The table lists this clonotype with many counts. This sequence joins TRBV20-1 and TRBJ2-1; 8 bases are a match to TRBD2. The CDR3 covers 14 residues. The germline CDR1 and CDR2 sequences are DFQATT and SNEGSKA (reference sequence). V lost 3 bases, J lost 3 bases, and 4 bases stayed unmatched. The CDR3 sequence: CSASRTSGYNEQFF. The CDR3, as DNA: TGCAGTGCTAGTAGAACTAGCGGCTACAATGAGCAGTTCTTC.

This clonotype was counted ten times or more. The chain has TRBV12-3 or TRBV12-4 and TRBJ2-1; D is unclear. The CDR3 contains 14 residues. The V end lost 6 bases, the J end lost 8 bases, and 17 bases lay between the germline ends. CDR3 amino acids: CASRYRRVAHEQFF. The CDR3 DNA reads TGTGCCAGCAGATACCGACGGGTAGCACATGAGCAGTTCTTC.

In this sample, this clonotype turned up many times. The genes are TRBV20-1 and TRBJ1-2; 7 nucleotides match TRBD1. CDR1 DFQATT and CDR2 SNEGSKA come from the germline V gene (reference sequence). CDR3 length equals 11 residues. The junction had 6 bases not matched to a gene; V was cut back by 6 bases and J by 8 bases. CDR3 DNA: TGCAGTGCCAGGGAGGGGGCGGGCTACACCTTC. Translated, it gives CSAREGAGYTF.

By proportion, this clonotype is medium-sized. The chain employs TRBV20-1 and TRBJ2-1; 10 positions agree with TRBD2. With V trimmed by 2 bases and J by 4 bases, 8 bases remained unmatched. The CDR3 runs 16 residues. Germline V gene sequence: CDR1 DFQATT, CDR2 SNEGSKA (reference sequence). CDR3 DNA sequence: TGCAGTGCTAGATCCTCCGCACTAGCGGGGTACAATGAGCAGTTCTTC. Amino acids: CSARSSALAGYNEQFF.

This clonotype showed up many times. This rearrangement joins TRBV9 to TRBJ1-6, with no clear D. The CDR3 runs 14 residues. Germline V CDR1 and CDR2: SGDLS, YYNGEE. The V gene lost 4 bases and the J gene lost 8 bases, with 13 bases spanning the gap. CDR3 sequence: CASSPQLGDSPLHF. The CDR3 DNA follows: TGTGCCAGCAGCCCGCAACTTGGGGATTCACCCCTCCACTTT.

This clonotype occurred many times. The chain is built from TRBV12-3 or TRBV12-4 and TRBJ1-1, with D hard to call. The CDR3 loop spans 12 amino acids. Trimming pared 5 bases from V and 10 bases from J, leaving 14 bases between. For the CDR3, the DNA is TGTGCCAGCAGTCAAACAGCCCTCGCAGCTTTCTTT. It codes for CASSQTALAAFF.

This clonotype was seen only once. The chain uses TRBV5-1 and TRBJ2-7; tentatively, D is TRBD1 or TRBD2 (5 bases each). V lost 4 bases and J lost 3, with 11 bases in between. This CDR3 is 13 amino acids long. The germline CDR1 and CDR2 sequences are SGHRS and YFSETQ. The CDR3 DNA sequence: TGCGCCAGCAGCAGGGACGGTCTCTACGAGCAGTACTTC. This gives the protein CASSRDGLYEQYF. Supplemented by reference TRBV5-1 and TRBJ2-7, the full variable domain reads KAGVTQTPRYLIKTRGQQVTLSCSPISGHRSVSWYQQTPGQGLQFLFEYFSETQRNKGNFPGRFSGRQFSNSRSEMNVSTLELGDSALYLCASSRDGLYEQYFGPGTRLTVT.

This clonotype was seen ten or more times. The genes are TRBV7-7 and TRBJ2-3, with TRBD2 identical over 13 bases. Losses at the gene ends were 5 bases for V and 3 bases for J; bases not matched to a gene: 2. This CDR3 spans 15 amino acids. CDR1 is SSHAT, CDR2 FNYEAQ, per germline (reference sequence). This CDR3 reads CASSEGLAGTDTQYF. CDR3 DNA sequence: TGTGCCAGCAGCGAGGGACTAGCGGGAACAGATACGCAGTATTTT.

This clonotype has ten or more counts. J is TRBJ1-6 and V is TRBV20-1, with D possibly matching TRBD1 (6 bases). The germline V and J ends were trimmed by 2 bases and 6 bases, with 14 bases remaining between them. There are 15 residues in the CDR3. Germline CDR1 reads DFQATT; CDR2 reads SNEGSKA (reference sequence). The CDR3 DNA reads TGCAGTGCTAGATTGTCGACAGGCATTAATTCACCCCTCCACTTT. Protein sequence: CSARLSTGINSPLHF.

This clonotype was observed at least ten times. CDR3 amino acids: CSAAGRAGYGYTF. DNA of the CDR3: TGCAGTGCCGCCGGTAGGGCAGGCTATGGCTACACCTTC. The J gene is TRBJ1-2, the V gene TRBV20-1; D gene unclear. CDR1 and CDR2 (germline): DFQATT, SNEGSKA (reference sequence). The ends were cut back, 6 bases at V and 4 bases at J, with 15 bases in the middle. The CDR3 totals 13 residues.

This clonotype was counted many times. The V gene is TRBV12-3 or TRBV12-4, the J gene TRBJ2-4; 7 bases are shared with TRBD1. This CDR3 is built from 15 residues. Losses at the gene ends were 7 bases for V and 1 base for J; bases not matched to a gene: 7. The CDR3 loop reads CASKDRSVAKNIQYF. The DNA for the CDR3 is TGTGCCAGCAAGGACAGGAGTGTTGCCAAAAACATTCAGTACTTC.

This clonotype was counted at least ten times. The chain is built from TRBV5-1 and TRBJ2-1; 10 bases are a match to TRBD1. J was trimmed by 0 bases and V by 3 bases; bases with no gene match: 6. Germline-derived CDR1 and CDR2 are SGHRS and YFSETQ. The CDR3 spans 17 residues. The CDR3 spells CASSSLRTGGSYNEQFF. The CDR3 region has the DNA TGCGCCAGCAGCTCCTTGCGGACAGGGGGCTCCTACAATGAGCAGTTCTTC. The full variable domain, its missing parts supplied by reference TRBV5-1 and TRBJ2-1, is KAGVTQTPRYLIKTRGQQVTLSCSPISGHRSVSWYQQTPGQGLQFLFEYFSETQRNKGNFPGRFSGRQFSNSRSEMNVSTLELGDSALYLCASSSLRTGGSYNEQFFGPGTRLTVL.

In this sample, this clonotype turned up many times. The chain links TRBV5-6 to TRBJ2-7; possibly TRBD2 for D (5 bases). From germline, CDR1 is SGHDT and CDR2 YYEEEE. This CDR3 region has 12 residues. Between the trimmed V and J ends, which lost 3 bases and 4 bases, there was a span of 8 bases. DNA for the CDR3: TGTGCCAGCAGCTCGAGGACTTACGAGCAGTACTTC. This codes for CASSSRTYEQYF.

This clonotype occurred many times. The gene calls are TRBV5-6 and TRBJ2-1; TRBD1 agrees at 8 bases. Germline V gives CDR1 SGHDT, CDR2 YYEEEE. This CDR3 region has 15 residues. With 0 bases clipped from V and 5 bases from J, the junction kept 4 bases outside the gene matches. Here the CDR3 DNA reads TGTGCCAGCAGCTTGGTAGGGACAGGAAACAATGAGCAGTTCTTC. Protein sequence: CASSLVGTGNNEQFF.

This clonotype was seen at least ten times. This chain uses TRBV14 with TRBJ2-1, with TRBD1 matching 9 bases. The germline CDR1 and CDR2 sequences are SGHDN and FVKESK. The junction had 7 bases not matched to a gene; V was cut back by 1 base and J by 0 bases. The CDR3 is made up of 18 amino acids. This CDR3 is CASSQGPRTGDSYNEQFF. DNA of the CDR3: TGTGCCAGCAGCCAAGGCCCCCGGACAGGGGACTCCTACAATGAGCAGTTCTTC. Filled out from reference TRBV14 and TRBJ2-1, the complete variable domain reads EAGVTQFPSHSVIEKGQTVTLRCDPISGHDNLYWYRRVMGKEIKFLLHFVKESKQDESGMPNNRFLAERTGGTYSTLKVQPAELEDSGVYFCASSQGPRTGDSYNEQFFGPGTRLTVL.

Ten or more counts support this clonotype. The chain joins TRBV5-1 to TRBJ2-3; perhaps TRBD1 as D (5 bases). The CDR3 has 17 amino acids. CDR1 is SGHRS and CDR2 is YFSETQ in the germline V gene. Deletions cut 0 bases from V and 2 bases from J, with 16 bases between. Here the CDR3 DNA reads TGCGCCAGCAGCTTGGGGCTAAGGGGTACCTCCACAGATACGCAGTATTTT. Its translation: CASSLGLRGTSTDTQYF.

By sample share, this clonotype is medium-sized. The chain employs TRBV6-1 and TRBJ1-1, with a tentative D call TRBD1 (5 bases). The CDR3 loop spans 13 amino acids. Germline CDR1 is MNHNS and CDR2 is SASEGT. Trimming removed 6 bases at V and 7 bases at J, with 15 bases between. The CDR3 protein is CASRGMGVGEAFF. The CDR3 nucleotides are TGTGCCAGCAGGGGAATGGGGGTCGGTGAAGCTTTCTTT.

The sample holds many counts of this clonotype. V and J are TRBV9 and TRBJ1-1, with D uncertain. Trimming left V 0 bases short and J 5 bases short, with 14 bases between. CDR3 length: 15 residues. Germline CDR1 and CDR2: SGDLS and YYNGEE. CDR3 DNA sequence: TGTGCCAGCAGCGTAGTTCACAGATCGGGGACTGAAGCTTTCTTT. Encoded protein: CASSVVHRSGTEAFF.

This clonotype appeared many times. This rearrangement joins TRBV29-1 to TRBJ2-2; possible D gene TRBD1, 6 bases. Trimming removed 8 bases at V and 3 bases at J, with 10 bases between. Germline CDR1 reads SQVTM; CDR2 reads ANQGSEA. The CDR3 has 12 residues. The CDR3: CSIPGDTGELFF. The CDR3 DNA reads as TGCAGCATTCCAGGGGACACCGGGGAGCTGTTTTTT.

This clonotype has ten or more counts. This sequence joins TRBV2 and TRBJ1-5, with D tentatively TRBD1 (6 bases). Per the germline V gene, CDR1 is SNHLY and CDR2 is FYNNEI. The V and J ends lost 6 bases and 3 bases respectively, with 18 bases between them. The CDR3 is made up of 16 amino acids. Written as DNA, the CDR3 is TGTGCCAGCAGGAAGACGGGGGCAGGGTACAATCAGCCCCAGCATTTT. This encodes CASRKTGAGYNQPQHF.

This clonotype has a count of ten or more. The V and J genes are TRBV5-1 and TRBJ2-5; 9 positions match TRBD1. The CDR3 is 19 residues long. V lost 5 bases and J lost 1; bases outside the gene matches: 18. The germline V gene encodes CDR1 SGHRS and CDR2 YFSETQ. The CDR3 coding sequence is TGCGCCAGCAGGCCGGGACAGGGAGTAGGACCAAAAGGCCAAGAGACCCAGTACTTC. Translated: CASRPGQGVGPKGQETQYF.

This clonotype was seen repeatedly, ten times or more. V usage is TRBV5-6 and J usage is TRBJ2-1; 8 bases agree with TRBD1. V was clipped by 3 bases and J by 6 bases; unmatched bases: 17. This CDR3 region has 18 residues. The germline V gene encodes CDR1 SGHDT and CDR2 YYEEEE. CDR3 in amino acids: CASSSRPGTGGVRNEQFF. The CDR3 DNA follows: TGTGCCAGCAGCTCACGCCCCGGGACAGGAGGGGTACGCAATGAGCAGTTCTTC.